The source of this TCR beta chain is a study of T cells in Graves' hyperthyroidism and ophthalmopathy. From RNA transcripts, TCR beta CDR3 regions were amplified. A set of HTBI primers served as the primers for a first-round RT-PCR of the TCR CDR3. TCRdb used MiXCR to reprocess the multiplex PCR reads, holding one entry per CDR3 protein. Among 250,000 or so distinct CDR3 sequences listed, 14% to 15% were seen once. Unmatched junction bases numbered 8, after V lost 8 bases and J lost 7 bases. Germline CDR1 and CDR2: MNHEY and SVGEGT. CDR3 length: 14 residues. This clonotype has at least ten counts. The clonotype originates from a woman aged 40 to 50 with Graves' hyperthyroidism that later progressed to Graves' ophthalmopathy. This chain joins TRBV6-2 or TRBV6-3 and TRBJ2-1; 10 bases fit TRBD2. The sequencing sample was made of blood. DNA for the CDR3: TGTGCCAGCCGAGCGGGAGGGTTAGGAAATGAGCAGTTCTTC. Translated, it gives CASRAGGLGNEQFF.